The 15 T cell receptor beta chains listed next were all sequenced from one sample in a study of T-cell memory formation after mild COVID-19. In TCRdb, the 5' RACE reads were re-called with MiXCR into one record per CDR3 protein. The table lists 30,000 to 45,000 distinct CDR3 sequences, roughly 11% of them singletons, with 25% to 30% in the top ten. The sample was PBMCs or a T cell subset sorted from them (not recorded which). The source is a man younger than 35 who had mild COVID-19 (a few samples of this study predate the infection). Cell type and time point are not known.

This clonotype appeared many times. The chain joins TRBV6-6 to TRBJ1-3; D is unresolved. CDR1 is MNHNY, CDR2 SVGAGI, per germline (reference sequence). The V and J ends lost 1 base and 1 base respectively, with 5 bases between them. This CDR3 region has 14 residues. CDR3 protein: CASSYLSSGNTIYF. CDR3 DNA: TGTGCCAGCAGTTACTTGAGTTCTGGAAACACCATATATTTT.

This clonotype was observed at least ten times. The chain couples TRBV6-7 to TRBJ2-1, with D possibly matching TRBD1 (5 bases). TRBV6-7 counts as an open reading frame of uncertain function. The CDR3 has 12 amino acids. V gave up 3 bases and J gave up 10 bases, with 10 bases separating them. The CDR3 reads CASSYTAGEQFF. CDR3 in DNA: TGTGCCAGCAGTTATACCGCAGGGGAGCAGTTCTTC.

In its sample, this clonotype was seen many times. The chain is built from TRBV20-1 and TRBJ2-4, with D unclear. There are 14 residues in the CDR3. V was cut by 0 bases and J by 0 bases, with 6 bases left in between. CDR1 DFQATT and CDR2 SNEGSKA come from the germline V gene (reference sequence). CDR3 coding DNA: TGCAGTGCTAGAGATCGGGTAGCCAAAAACATTCAGTACTTC. Residues: CSARDRVAKNIQYF.

This clonotype occurred many times. The chain uses TRBV25-1 and TRBJ2-7; either TRBD1 or TRBD2 may fit D (5 bases each). CDR1 MGHDK and CDR2 SYGVNS come from the germline V gene. Trimming removed 0 bases at V and 6 bases at J, with 12 bases between. This CDR3 has 14 amino acids. The CDR3 coding sequence is TGTGCCAGCAGTGAATATGGTGGGGGTGGCGAGCAGTACTTC. The encoded protein is CASSEYGGGGEQYF.

This clonotype was picked up many times. This chain joins TRBV7-7 and TRBJ2-2, with 9 bases matching TRBD1. V gave up 5 bases and J gave up 1 base; unmatched junction bases: 14. The CDR3 totals 19 residues. Looked up from germline, CDR1 is SSHAT and CDR2 is FNYEAQ (reference sequence). This CDR3 reads CASSPDDRGTTGNTGELFF. The CDR3 DNA reads as TGTGCCAGCAGCCCAGACGACAGGGGGACCACCGGGAACACCGGGGAGCTGTTTTTT.

Ten or more counts support this clonotype. The J gene is TRBJ2-4, the V gene TRBV6-2 or TRBV6-3, with a tentative D call TRBD2 (6 bases). V was shortened by 4 bases and J by 12 bases, with 19 bases between the two germline ends. The CDR3 contains 14 residues. Germline CDR1 MNHEY, CDR2 SVGEGT. In DNA, the CDR3 is TGTGCCAGCAGTTCAATAGTATACCGGGACTCTCAGTACTTC. Translating it yields CASSSIVYRDSQYF.

At least ten counts were recorded for this clonotype. This sequence joins TRBV5-6 and TRBJ1-1, with D maybe TRBD1 (5 bases). The V and J ends lost 2 bases and 6 bases respectively, with 11 bases between them. The CDR3 totals 13 residues. CDR1 and CDR2 (germline): SGHDT, YYEEEE. For the CDR3, the DNA is TGTGCCAGCAGCTTAGACAGATTTGCTGAAGCTTTCTTT. It codes for CASSLDRFAEAFF. Full variable domain (outside the CDR3, taken from reference TRBV5-6 and TRBJ1-1): DAGVTQSPTHLIKTRGQQVTLRCSPKSGHDTVSWYQQALGQGPQFIFQYYEEEERQRGNFPDRFSGHQFPNYSSELNVNALLLGDSALYLCASSLDRFAEAFFGQGTRLTVV.

This clonotype was counted many times. The CDR3 loop is CATSDPQTGSGENIQYF. Written as DNA, the CDR3 is TGTGCCACCAGTGATCCACAAACAGGGAGCGGGGAAAACATTCAGTACTTC. The chain employs TRBV24-1 and TRBJ2-4; D is possibly TRBD2 (7 bases). From germline, CDR1 is KGHDR and CDR2 SFDVKD. V gave up 3 bases and J gave up 5 bases, with 19 bases separating them. The CDR3 consists of 17 residues.

There are many counts of this clonotype. CDR3 in amino acids: CASSWGGGNTIYF. The CDR3 nucleotides are TGTGCCAGCAGCTGGGGTGGGGGAAACACCATATATTTT. V gene TRBV7-9 combines with J gene TRBJ1-3, with D hard to call. From germline, CDR1 is SEHNR and CDR2 FQNEAQ (reference sequence). Trimming removed 4 bases at V and 4 bases at J, with 8 bases between. The CDR3 contains 13 residues.

This sequence joins TRBV19 and TRBJ2-6; the D gene could be TRBD1 or TRBD2 (5 bases each). Germline loops: CDR1 LNHDA, CDR2 SQIVND (reference sequence). The CDR3 runs to 16 residues. V shed 3 bases and J shed 0 bases, with 9 bases lying between them. The CDR3 DNA reads TGTGCCAGTAGTATGCCGGGGCGCTCTGGGGCCAACGTCCTGACTTTC. This sequence encodes CASSMPGRSGANVLTF.

This clonotype has a count of ten or more. This rearrangement joins TRBV4-3 to TRBJ2-5; TRBD2 matches at 10 bases. The CDR3 totals 18 residues. Germline V lookup: CDR1 LGHNA, CDR2 YSLEER. The junction had 11 bases not matched to a gene; V was cut back by 3 bases and J by 1 base. The CDR3 protein is CASSHLPGSGGIQETQYF. The CDR3 DNA sequence: TGCGCCAGCAGCCACCTCCCGGGTAGCGGGGGGATCCAAGAGACCCAGTACTTC.

This clonotype has at least ten counts. The gene calls are TRBV20-1 and TRBJ2-7; D is unclear. The CDR3 covers 13 residues. CDR1 DFQATT and CDR2 SNEGSKA come from the germline V gene (reference sequence). The CDR3 coding sequence is TGCAGGGAGAGGAGTGACACGGACTACGAGCAGTACTTC. It encodes CRERSDTDYEQYF.

This clonotype was counted at least ten times. The rearrangement links TRBV19 to TRBJ2-1; D might be TRBD2 (6 bases). The CDR3 runs to 15 residues. CDR1 is LNHDA and CDR2 is SQIVND in the germline V gene (reference sequence). Between the trimmed V and J ends, which lost 3 bases and 1 base, there was a span of 10 bases. The CDR3 sequence: CASSIYGGSYNEQFF. The CDR3 DNA reads as TGTGCCAGTAGTATTTACGGGGGATCCTACAATGAGCAGTTCTTC.

This clonotype was detected many times. This chain uses TRBV5-1 with TRBJ2-3; 9 positions match TRBD1. V lost 2 bases to trimming and J lost 6 bases; unmatched junction nucleotides: 7. Germline CDR1 SGHRS, CDR2 YFSETQ. This CDR3 is 15 amino acids long. DNA of the CDR3: TGCGCCAGCAGCTTCCTCGGGACAGGGTACGATACGCAGTATTTT. It yields the protein CASSFLGTGYDTQYF.

This clonotype was counted between two and nine times. This rearrangement joins TRBV28 to TRBJ1-1; maybe TRBD1 (6 bases). This CDR3 has 15 residues. The germline V gene has CDR1 MDHEN and CDR2 SYDVKM. The V end lost 6 bases, the J end lost 5 bases, and 19 bases lay between the germline ends. The CDR3 DNA reads as TGTGCCAGCAGGGTCCTTGCAGGGGCTGGGACTGAAGCTTTCTTT. Encoded protein: CASRVLAGAGTEAFF.